The present entry profiles one T cell receptor (beta chain) with its context. What it binds is not known. From germline, CDR1 is LNHNV and CDR2 YYDKDF (reference sequence). The CDR3 extends over 14 amino acids. Peripheral blood and lesional scalp punch biopsies came from alopecia areata patients. PBMCs provided sorted CD4+ and CD8+ T cells. This specimen belongs to a study of CD8+ T cells in alopecia areata. The study, taken as a whole, reports: An increase in clonality over normal scalp was evident in lesional scalp, especially alopecia totalis/universalis.

Sequencing templates came from extracted RNA that was reverse transcribed into cDNA. Libraries were prepared by immunoSEQ multiplex PCR; TCRdb keeps only in-frame clonotypes and omits some of them. The sample has over 200,000 clones; roughly 57% are singletons. The rearrangement joins TRBV15 to TRBJ2-5, with D possibly matching TRBD2 (5 bases). The J call may be wrong; the DNA end is better matched by TRBJ2-7. This specimen consisted of CD4+ T cells sorted from blood, obtained at week 0. This TCR was sampled from a human donor with alopecia areata. CDR3 sequence (DNA): TGTGCCACCGCTAAGGGAGTCCCATCCTACGAGCAGTACTTC. This encodes CATAKGVPSYEQYF.